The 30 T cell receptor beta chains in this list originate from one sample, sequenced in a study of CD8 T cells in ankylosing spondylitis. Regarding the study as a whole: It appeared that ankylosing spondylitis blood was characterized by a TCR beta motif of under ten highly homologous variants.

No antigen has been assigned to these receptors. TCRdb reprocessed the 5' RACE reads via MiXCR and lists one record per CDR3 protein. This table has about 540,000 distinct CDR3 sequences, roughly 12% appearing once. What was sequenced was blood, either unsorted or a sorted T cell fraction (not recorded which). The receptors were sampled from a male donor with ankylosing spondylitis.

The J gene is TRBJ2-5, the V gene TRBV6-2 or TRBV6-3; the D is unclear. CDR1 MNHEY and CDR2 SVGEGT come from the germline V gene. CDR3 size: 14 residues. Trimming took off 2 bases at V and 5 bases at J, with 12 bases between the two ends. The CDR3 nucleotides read TGTGCCAGCAGTTACGCGGCGGTCGTTGAGACCCAGTACTTC. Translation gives CASSYAAVVETQYF.

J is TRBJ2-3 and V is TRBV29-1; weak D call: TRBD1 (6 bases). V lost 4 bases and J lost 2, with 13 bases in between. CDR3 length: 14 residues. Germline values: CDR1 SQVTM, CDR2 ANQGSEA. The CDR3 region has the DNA TGCAGCGTTGTTGCTGGACAGAACACAGATACGCAGTATTTT. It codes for CSVVAGQNTDTQYF.

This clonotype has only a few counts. The CDR3 nucleotides are TGTGCCAGCAGTTATGAGAGGGATGGCAATCAGCCCCAGCATTTT. It encodes CASSYERDGNQPQHF. The chain is built from TRBV6-5 and TRBJ1-5; D unclear. Between the trimmed V and J ends, which lost 3 bases and 2 bases, there was a span of 11 bases. This CDR3 has 15 amino acids. The germline V gene has CDR1 MNHEY and CDR2 SVGAGI.

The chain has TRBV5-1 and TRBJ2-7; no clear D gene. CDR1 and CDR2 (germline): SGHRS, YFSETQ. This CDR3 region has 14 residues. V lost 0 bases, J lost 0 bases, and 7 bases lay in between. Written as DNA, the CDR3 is TGCGCCAGCAGCTTGGATGTCGGCTCCTACGAGCAGTACTTC. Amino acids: CASSLDVGSYEQYF. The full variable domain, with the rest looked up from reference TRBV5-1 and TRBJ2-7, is KAGVTQTPRYLIKTRGQQVTLSCSPISGHRSVSWYQQTPGQGLQFLFEYFSETQRNKGNFPGRFSGRQFSNSRSEMNVSTLELGDSALYLCASSLDVGSYEQYFGPGTRLTVT.

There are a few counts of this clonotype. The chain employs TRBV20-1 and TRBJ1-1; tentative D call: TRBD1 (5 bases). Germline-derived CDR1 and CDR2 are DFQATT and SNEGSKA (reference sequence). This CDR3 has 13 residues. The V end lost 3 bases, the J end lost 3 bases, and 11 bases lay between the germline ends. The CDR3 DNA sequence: TGCAGTGCTAGGGGGGGTTGGTACACTGAAGCTTTCTTT. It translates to CSARGGWYTEAFF.

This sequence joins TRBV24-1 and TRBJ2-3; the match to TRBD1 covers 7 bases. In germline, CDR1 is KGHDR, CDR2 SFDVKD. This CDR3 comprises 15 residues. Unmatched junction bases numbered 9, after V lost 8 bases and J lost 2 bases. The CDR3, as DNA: TGTGCCACCACTAAAAAGGGGGCGGACACAGATACGCAGTATTTT. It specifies CATTKKGADTDTQYF.

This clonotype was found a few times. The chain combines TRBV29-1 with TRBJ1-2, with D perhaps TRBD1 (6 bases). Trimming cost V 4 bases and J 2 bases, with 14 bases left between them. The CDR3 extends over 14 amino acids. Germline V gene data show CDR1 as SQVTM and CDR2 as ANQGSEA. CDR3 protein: CSVVEAGANYGYTF. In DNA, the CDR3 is TGCAGCGTTGTCGAGGCAGGGGCCAACTATGGCTACACCTTC.

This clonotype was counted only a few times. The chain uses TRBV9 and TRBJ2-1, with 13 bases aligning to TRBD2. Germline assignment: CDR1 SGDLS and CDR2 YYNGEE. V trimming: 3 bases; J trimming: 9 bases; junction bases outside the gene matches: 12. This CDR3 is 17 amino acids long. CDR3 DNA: TGTGCCAGCAGCGAGGGCCGGACTAGCGGGAGAGGGGGTGAGCAGTTCTTC. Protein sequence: CASSEGRTSGRGGEQFF.

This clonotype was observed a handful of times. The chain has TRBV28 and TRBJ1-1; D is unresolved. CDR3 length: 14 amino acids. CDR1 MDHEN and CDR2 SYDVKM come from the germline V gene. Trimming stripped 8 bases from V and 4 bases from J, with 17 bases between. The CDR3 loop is CASQTGWGGTEAFF. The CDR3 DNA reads TGTGCCAGCCAAACCGGGTGGGGTGGCACTGAAGCTTTCTTT.

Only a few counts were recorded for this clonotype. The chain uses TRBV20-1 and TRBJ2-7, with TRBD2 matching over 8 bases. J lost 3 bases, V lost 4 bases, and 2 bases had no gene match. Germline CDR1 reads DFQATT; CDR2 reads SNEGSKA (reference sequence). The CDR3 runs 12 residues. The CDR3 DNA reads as TGCAGTGCTAAGGCGGGAGGCTACGAGCAGTACGTC. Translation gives CSAKAGGYEQYV.

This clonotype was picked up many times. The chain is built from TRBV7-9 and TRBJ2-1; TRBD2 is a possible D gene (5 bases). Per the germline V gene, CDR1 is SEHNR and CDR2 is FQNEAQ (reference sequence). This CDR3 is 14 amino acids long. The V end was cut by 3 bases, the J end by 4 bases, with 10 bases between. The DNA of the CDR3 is TGTGCCAGCAGCTTCCTTACGGGGTACAATGAGCAGTTCTTC. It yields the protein CASSFLTGYNEQFF.

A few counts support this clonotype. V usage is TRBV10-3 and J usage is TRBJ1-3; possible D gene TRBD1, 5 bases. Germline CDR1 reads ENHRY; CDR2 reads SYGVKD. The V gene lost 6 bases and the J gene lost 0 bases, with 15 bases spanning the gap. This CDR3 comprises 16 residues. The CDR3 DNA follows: TGTGCCATCAGAGGAGGCGACAGTTTCTCTGGAAACACCATATATTTT. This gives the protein CAIRGGDSFSGNTIYF.

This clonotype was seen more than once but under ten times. CDR3 protein: CSASRPGAVGELFF. In DNA form, the CDR3 reads TGCAGTGCTAGTAGGCCGGGAGCGGTCGGGGAGCTGTTTTTT. The gene calls are TRBV20-1 and TRBJ2-2; D is possibly TRBD2 (6 bases). Trimming removed 3 bases from V and 7 bases from J, with 15 bases in between. The CDR3 totals 14 residues. Germline V lookup: CDR1 DFQATT, CDR2 SNEGSKA (reference sequence).

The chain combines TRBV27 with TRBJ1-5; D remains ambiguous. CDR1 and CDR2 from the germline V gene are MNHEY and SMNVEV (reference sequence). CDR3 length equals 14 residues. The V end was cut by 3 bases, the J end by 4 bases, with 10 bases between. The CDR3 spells CASSFRTKNQPQHF. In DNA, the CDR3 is TGTGCCAGCAGTTTTAGAACGAAGAATCAGCCCCAGCATTTT.

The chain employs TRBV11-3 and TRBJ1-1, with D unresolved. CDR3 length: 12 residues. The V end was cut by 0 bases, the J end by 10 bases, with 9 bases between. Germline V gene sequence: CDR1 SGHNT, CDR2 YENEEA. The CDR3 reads CASSLDKFGAFF. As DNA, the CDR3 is TGTGCCAGCAGCTTAGATAAGTTTGGAGCTTTCTTT.

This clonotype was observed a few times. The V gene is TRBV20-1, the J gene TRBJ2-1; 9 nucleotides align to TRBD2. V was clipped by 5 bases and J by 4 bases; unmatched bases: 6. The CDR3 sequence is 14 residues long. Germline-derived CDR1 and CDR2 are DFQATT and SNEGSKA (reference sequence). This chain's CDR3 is CSAEGREGYNEQFF. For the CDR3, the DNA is TGCAGTGCTGAAGGGCGGGAGGGTTACAATGAGCAGTTCTTC.

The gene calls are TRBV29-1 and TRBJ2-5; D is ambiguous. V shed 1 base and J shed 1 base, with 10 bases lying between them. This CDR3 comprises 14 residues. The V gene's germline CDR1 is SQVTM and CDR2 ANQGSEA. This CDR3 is CSVEGGGSQETQYF. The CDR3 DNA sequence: TGCAGCGTTGAAGGTGGCGGCTCCCAAGAGACCCAGTACTTC.

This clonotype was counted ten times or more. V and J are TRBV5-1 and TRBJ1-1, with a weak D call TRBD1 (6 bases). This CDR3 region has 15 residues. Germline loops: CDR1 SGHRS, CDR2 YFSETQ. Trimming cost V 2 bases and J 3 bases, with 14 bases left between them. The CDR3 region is CASSFTPRGDTEAFF. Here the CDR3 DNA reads TGCGCCAGCAGCTTCACCCCCAGGGGAGACACTGAAGCTTTCTTT.

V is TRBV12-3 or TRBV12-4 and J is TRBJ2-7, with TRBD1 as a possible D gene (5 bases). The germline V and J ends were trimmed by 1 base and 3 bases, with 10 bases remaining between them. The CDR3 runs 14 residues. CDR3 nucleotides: TGTGCCAGCAGTTTAGAGGGGTTTTTCTACGAGCAGTACTTC. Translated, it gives CASSLEGFFYEQYF.

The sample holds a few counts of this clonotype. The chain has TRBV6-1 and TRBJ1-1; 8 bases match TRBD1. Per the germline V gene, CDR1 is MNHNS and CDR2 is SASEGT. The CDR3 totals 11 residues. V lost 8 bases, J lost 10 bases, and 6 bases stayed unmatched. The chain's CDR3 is CASERTGRAFF. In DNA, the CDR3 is TGTGCCAGCGAAAGGACAGGGAGAGCTTTCTTT.

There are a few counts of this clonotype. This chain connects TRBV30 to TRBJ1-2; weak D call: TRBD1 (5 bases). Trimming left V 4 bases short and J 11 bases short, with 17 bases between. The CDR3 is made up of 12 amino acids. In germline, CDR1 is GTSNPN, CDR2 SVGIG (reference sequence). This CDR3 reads CAWKGGTKNYTF. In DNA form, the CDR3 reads TGTGCCTGGAAGGGCGGGACCAAAAATTACACCTTC.

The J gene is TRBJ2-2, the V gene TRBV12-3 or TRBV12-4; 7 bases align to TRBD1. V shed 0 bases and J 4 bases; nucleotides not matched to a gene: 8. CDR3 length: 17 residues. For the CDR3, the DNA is TGTGCCAGCAGTTTAGCGGGCAGGGGGTCTGGCACCGGGGAGCTGTTTTTT. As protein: CASSLAGRGSGTGELFF.

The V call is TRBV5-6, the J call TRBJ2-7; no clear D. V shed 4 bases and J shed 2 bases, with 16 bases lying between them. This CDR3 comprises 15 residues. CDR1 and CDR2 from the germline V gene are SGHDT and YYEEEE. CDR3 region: CASSPGTQLTYEQYF. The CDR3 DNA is TGTGCCAGCAGCCCTGGCACCCAGCTTACCTACGAGCAGTACTTC.

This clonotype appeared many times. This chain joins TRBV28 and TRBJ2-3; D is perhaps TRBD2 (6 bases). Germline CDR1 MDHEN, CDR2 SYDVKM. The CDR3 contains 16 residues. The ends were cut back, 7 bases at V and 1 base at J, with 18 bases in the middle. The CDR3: CASIMGGGVRTDTQYF. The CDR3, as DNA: TGTGCCAGCATCATGGGGGGTGGAGTACGCACAGATACGCAGTATTTT. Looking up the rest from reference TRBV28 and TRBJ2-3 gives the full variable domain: DVKVTQSSRYLVKRTGEKVFLECVQDMDHENMFWYRQDPGLGLRLIYFSYDVKMKEKGDIPEGYSVSREKKERFSLILESASTNQTSMYLCASIMGGGVRTDTQYFGPGTRLTVL.

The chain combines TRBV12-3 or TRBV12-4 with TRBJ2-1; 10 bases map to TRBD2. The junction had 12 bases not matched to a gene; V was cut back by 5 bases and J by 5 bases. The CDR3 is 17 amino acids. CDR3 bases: TGTGCCAGCAGTGCGGGCCCCACTAGCGGGACAGACAATGAGCAGTTCTTC. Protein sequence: CASSAGPTSGTDNEQFF.

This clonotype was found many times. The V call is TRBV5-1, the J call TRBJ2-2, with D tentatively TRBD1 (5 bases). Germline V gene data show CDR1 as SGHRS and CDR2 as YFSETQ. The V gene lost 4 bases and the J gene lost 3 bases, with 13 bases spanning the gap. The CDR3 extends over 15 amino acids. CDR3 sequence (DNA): TGCGCCAGCAGCATATTGGGCAGGGACACCGGGGAGCTGTTTTTT. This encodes CASSILGRDTGELFF.

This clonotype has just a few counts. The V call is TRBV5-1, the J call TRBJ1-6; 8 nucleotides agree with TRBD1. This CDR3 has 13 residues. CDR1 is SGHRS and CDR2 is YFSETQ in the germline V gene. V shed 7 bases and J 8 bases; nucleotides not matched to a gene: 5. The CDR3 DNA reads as TGCGCCAGCCGACAGGGGAGTGATTCACCCCTCCACTTT. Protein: CASRQGSDSPLHF.

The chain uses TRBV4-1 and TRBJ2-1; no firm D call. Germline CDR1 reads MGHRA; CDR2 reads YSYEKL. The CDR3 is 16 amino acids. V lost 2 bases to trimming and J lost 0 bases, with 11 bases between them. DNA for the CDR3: TGCGCCAGCAGCCAACCAATTTGGAGCTCCTACAATGAGCAGTTCTTC. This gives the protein CASSQPIWSSYNEQFF.

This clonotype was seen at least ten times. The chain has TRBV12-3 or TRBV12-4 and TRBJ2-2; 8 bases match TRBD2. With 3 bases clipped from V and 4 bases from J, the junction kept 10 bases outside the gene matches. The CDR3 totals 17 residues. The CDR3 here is CASSFSGLAGGTGELFF. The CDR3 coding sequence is TGTGCCAGCAGTTTTAGTGGGCTAGCGGGTGGCACCGGGGAGCTGTTTTTT.

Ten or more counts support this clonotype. The CDR3 region has the DNA TGCGCCAGCAGCTTGCAGGGGGCAAAGGCTGAAGCTTTCTTT. Its protein product is CASSLQGAKAEAFF. The chain couples TRBV5-1 to TRBJ1-1, with 8 bases fitting TRBD1. CDR3 length: 14 residues. Germline values: CDR1 SGHRS, CDR2 YFSETQ. V lost 1 base to trimming and J lost 6 bases; unmatched junction nucleotides: 5. The variable domain in full, completed from reference TRBV5-1 and TRBJ1-1, reads KAGVTQTPRYLIKTRGQQVTLSCSPISGHRSVSWYQQTPGQGLQFLFEYFSETQRNKGNFPGRFSGRQFSNSRSEMNVSTLELGDSALYLCASSLQGAKAEAFFGQGTRLTVV.